These 2 T cell receptor beta chains were all obtained from the same sample, sequenced in a study of T cells in Graves' hyperthyroidism and ophthalmopathy. The investigators amplified TCR beta CDR3 regions from RNA transcripts. The TCR CDR3 was amplified in a first-round RT-PCR using the HTBI primer set. One entry per CDR3 protein results from TCRdb running MiXCR on the multiplex PCR reads. The table has about 540,000 distinct CDR3 sequences, around 46% seen once. The sequencing input was peripheral blood or thyroid tissue (not recorded which). All receptors come from a woman aged 18-29 years with Graves' hyperthyroidism.

As to this clonotype: A much larger clone lies one base from this, so it may be a read error. The gene calls are TRBV7-2 and TRBJ1-1, with D unclear. The CDR3 runs to 13 residues. Germline V gives CDR1 SGHTA, CDR2 FQGNSA. The DNA of the CDR3 is TGTGCCAGCGGCCGGCAGCTGGCCTCCCCGCGAGTCTTT. Protein product: CASGRQLASPRVF.

This sequence joins TRBV10-3 and TRBJ1-5; D is undetermined. Germline CDR1 is ENHRY and CDR2 is SYGVKD. With 2 bases removed from V and 2 bases from J, the gap between germline ends came to 7 bases. This CDR3 is 14 amino acids long. CDR3 DNA sequence: TGTGCCATCAGTGAGCGGGCGGGCAATCAGCCCCAGCATTTT. Its protein is CAISERAGNQPQHF.